A single count supports the clone carrying this T cell receptor (beta chain). Its antigen is unidentified. The data were obtained in a study of persistence of HIV-infected CD4 T cells. Study background: Isolated cells were CMV- and HIV-1 Gag-responding CD4+ T cells. Overall study results and limits: Antigen-responding cells were enriched for degenerate expanded CDR3beta sequences.

Sequencing used immunoSEQ version 4 in survey mode. Profiled with immunoSEQ multiplex PCR; TCRdb holds only in-frame clones, not every one. The sample yields some 30,000 clones, around 80% seen once. Lysates of CMV-infected fibroblasts at 10 ug/mL stimulated these cells. Memory cells lacking CD40L and CD69 with high CD45RO were sorted. Donors had CD4+ T cell counts above 400 cells/uL and were CMV-seropositive. Stimulated PBMCs had first been depleted of CD8+ T cells. The CDR3 is 14 residues long. Trimming took 6 bases from V and 4 from J, leaving 11 bases between them. Germline V gene data show CDR1 as KGHDR and CDR2 as SFDVKD.

The chain couples TRBV24-1 to TRBJ2-2; D not certain. The source is an adult woman with HIV who was CMV-seropositive. The input for sequencing was CD4+ T cells sorted from PBMCs after approximately 20-hour stimulation, taken from a patient who received antiretroviral therapy. As DNA, the CDR3 is TGTGCCACCAGTAGGGCAGGTGGCACCGGGGAGCTGTTTTTT. The encoded protein is CATSRAGGTGELFF.